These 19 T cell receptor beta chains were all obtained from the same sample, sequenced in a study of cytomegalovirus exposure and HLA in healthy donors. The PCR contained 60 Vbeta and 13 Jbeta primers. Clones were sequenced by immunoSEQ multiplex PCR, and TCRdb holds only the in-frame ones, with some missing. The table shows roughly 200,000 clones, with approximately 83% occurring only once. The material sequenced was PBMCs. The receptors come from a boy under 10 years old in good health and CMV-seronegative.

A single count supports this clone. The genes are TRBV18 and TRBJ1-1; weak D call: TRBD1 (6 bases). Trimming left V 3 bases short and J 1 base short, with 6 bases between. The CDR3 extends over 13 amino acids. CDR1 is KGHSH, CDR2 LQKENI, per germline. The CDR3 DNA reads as TGTGCCAGCTCACCCAGGGGGAACACTGAAGCTTTCTTT. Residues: CASSPRGNTEAFF.

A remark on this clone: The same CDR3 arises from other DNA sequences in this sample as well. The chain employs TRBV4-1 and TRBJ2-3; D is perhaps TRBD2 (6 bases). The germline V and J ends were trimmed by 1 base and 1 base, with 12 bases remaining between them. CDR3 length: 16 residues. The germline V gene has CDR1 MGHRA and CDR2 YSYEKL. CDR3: CASSQGGGVGTDTQYF. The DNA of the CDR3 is TGCGCCAGCAGCCAAGGGGGAGGCGTGGGCACAGATACGCAGTATTTT.

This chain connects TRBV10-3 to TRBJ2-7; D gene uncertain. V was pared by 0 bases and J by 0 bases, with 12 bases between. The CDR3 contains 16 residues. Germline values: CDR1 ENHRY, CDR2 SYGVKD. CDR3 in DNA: TGTGCCATCAGTGAGTCGGGCGATTCCCTCTCCTACGAGCAGTACTTC. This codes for CAISESGDSLSYEQYF.

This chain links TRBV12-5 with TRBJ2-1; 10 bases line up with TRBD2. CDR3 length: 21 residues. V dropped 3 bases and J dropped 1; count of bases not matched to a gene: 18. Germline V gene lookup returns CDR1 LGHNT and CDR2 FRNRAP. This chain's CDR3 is CASGFARLAGGPNKSYNEQFF. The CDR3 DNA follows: TGTGCTAGTGGTTTTGCCCGCTTAGCGGGGGGACCTAACAAATCCTACAATGAGCAGTTCTTC.

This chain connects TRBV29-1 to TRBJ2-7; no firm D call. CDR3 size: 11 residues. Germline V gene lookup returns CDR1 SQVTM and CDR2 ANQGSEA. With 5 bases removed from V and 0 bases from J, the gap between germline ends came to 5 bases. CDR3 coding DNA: TGCAGCGTTTTCAGCTCCTACGAGCAGTACTTC. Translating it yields CSVFSSYEQYF.

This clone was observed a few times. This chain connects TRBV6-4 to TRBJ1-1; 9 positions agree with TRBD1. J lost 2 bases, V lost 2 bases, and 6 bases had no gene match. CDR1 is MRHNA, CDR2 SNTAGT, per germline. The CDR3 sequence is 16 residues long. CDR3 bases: TGTGCCAGCAGTGACACTTACAGGGGGCTTAACACTGAAGCTTTCTTT. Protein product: CASSDTYRGLNTEAFF.

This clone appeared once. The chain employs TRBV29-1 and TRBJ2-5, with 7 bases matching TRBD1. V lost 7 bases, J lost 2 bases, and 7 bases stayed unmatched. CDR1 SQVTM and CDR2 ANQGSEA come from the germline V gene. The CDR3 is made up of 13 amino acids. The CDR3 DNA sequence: TGCAGCGGGTCCGGGACAGTACAAGAGACCCAGTACTTC. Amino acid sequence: CSGSGTVQETQYF. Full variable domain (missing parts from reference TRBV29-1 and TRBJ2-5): SAVISQKPSRDICQRGTSLTIQCQVDSQVTMMFWYRQQPGQSLTLIATANQGSEATYESGFVIDKFPISRPNLTFSTLTVSNMSPEDSSIYLCSGSGTVQETQYFGPGTRLLVL.

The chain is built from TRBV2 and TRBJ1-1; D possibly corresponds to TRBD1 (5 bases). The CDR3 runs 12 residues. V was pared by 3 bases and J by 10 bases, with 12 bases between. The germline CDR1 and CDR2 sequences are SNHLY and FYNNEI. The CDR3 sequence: CASSEGLRGAFF. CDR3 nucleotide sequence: TGTGCCAGCAGTGAGGGACTCCGGGGAGCTTTCTTT.

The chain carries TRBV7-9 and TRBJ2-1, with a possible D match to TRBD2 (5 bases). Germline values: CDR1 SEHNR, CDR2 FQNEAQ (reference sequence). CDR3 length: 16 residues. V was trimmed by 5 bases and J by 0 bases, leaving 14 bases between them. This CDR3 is CASSLRRGNSYNEQFF. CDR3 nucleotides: TGTGCCAGCAGCCTCCGTCGGGGTAACTCCTACAATGAGCAGTTCTTC.

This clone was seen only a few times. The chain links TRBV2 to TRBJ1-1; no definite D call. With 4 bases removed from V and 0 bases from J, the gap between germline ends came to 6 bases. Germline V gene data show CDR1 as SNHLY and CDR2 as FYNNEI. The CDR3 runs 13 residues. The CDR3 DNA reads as TGTGCCAGCAGTGGGGAGTTGAACACTGAAGCTTTCTTT. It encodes CASSGELNTEAFF.

CDR3 DNA: TGTGCCAGCAGCTTGAGGCAGACTAGTGAAGCTTTCTTT. It specifies CASSLRQTSEAFF. The chain joins TRBV5-6 to TRBJ1-1; D gene uncertain. V dropped 1 base and J dropped 7 bases, with 11 bases sitting between them. This CDR3 spans 13 amino acids. Per the germline V gene, CDR1 is SGHDT and CDR2 is YYEEEE.

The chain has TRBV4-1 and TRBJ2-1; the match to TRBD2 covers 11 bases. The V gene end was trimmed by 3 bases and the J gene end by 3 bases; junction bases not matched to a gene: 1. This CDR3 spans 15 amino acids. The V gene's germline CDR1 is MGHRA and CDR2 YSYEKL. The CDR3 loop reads CASSQTSGDYNEQFF. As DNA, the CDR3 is TGCGCCAGCAGCCAGACTAGCGGGGACTACAATGAGCAGTTCTTC.

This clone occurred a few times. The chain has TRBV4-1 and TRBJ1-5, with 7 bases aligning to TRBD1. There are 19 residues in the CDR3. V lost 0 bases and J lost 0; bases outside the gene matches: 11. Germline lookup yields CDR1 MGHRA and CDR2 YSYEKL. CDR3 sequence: CASSQDWGTVSLSNQPQHF. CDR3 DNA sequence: TGCGCCAGCAGCCAAGATTGGGGGACAGTTTCCCTTAGCAATCAGCCCCAGCATTTT.

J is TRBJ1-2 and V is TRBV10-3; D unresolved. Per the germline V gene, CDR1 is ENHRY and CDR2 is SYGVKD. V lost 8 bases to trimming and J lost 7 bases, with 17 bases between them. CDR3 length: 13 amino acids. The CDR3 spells CAIGGDRRGGYTF. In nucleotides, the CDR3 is TGTGCCATCGGCGGAGACCGCCGAGGTGGCTACACCTTC.

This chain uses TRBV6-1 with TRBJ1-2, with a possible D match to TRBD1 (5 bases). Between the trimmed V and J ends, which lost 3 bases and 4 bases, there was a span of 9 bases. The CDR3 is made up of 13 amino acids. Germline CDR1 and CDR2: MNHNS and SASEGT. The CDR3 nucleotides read TGTGCCAGCAGTGAGGTCGGGGGCTATGGCTACACCTTC. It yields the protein CASSEVGGYGYTF.

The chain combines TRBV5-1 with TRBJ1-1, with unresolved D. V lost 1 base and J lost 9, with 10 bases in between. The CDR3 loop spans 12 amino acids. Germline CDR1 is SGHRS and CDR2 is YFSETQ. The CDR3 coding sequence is TGCGCCAGCAGCTTGACAGCCGACCAAGCTTTCTTT. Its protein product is CASSLTADQAFF. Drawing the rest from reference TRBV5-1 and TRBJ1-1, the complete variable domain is KAGVTQTPRYLIKTRGQQVTLSCSPISGHRSVSWYQQTPGQGLQFLFEYFSETQRNKGNFPGRFSGRQFSNSRSEMNVSTLELGDSALYLCASSLTADQAFFGQGTRLTVV.

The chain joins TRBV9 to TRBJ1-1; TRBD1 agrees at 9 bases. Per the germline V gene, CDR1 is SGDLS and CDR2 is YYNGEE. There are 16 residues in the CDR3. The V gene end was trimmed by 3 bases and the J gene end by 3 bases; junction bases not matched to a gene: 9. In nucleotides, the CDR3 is TGTGCCAGCAGCGCCAACCGGGACAGGGATTACACTGAAGCTTTCTTT. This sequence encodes CASSANRDRDYTEAFF.

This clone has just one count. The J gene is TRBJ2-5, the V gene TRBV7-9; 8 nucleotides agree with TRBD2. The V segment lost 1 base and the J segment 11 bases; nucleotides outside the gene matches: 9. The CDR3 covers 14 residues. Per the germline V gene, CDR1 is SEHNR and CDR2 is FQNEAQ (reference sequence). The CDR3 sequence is CASSLVGGADEQYF. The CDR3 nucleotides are TGTGCCAGCAGCTTAGTCGGGGGGGCGGATGAGCAGTACTTC.

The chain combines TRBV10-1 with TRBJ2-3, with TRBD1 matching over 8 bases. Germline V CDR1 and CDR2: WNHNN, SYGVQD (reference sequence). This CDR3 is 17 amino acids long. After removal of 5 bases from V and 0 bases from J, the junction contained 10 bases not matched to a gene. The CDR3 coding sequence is TGCGCCAGCAGTCCCGGGACAGGCAAACCTAGCACAGATACGCAGTATTTT. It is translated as CASSPGTGKPSTDTQYF.